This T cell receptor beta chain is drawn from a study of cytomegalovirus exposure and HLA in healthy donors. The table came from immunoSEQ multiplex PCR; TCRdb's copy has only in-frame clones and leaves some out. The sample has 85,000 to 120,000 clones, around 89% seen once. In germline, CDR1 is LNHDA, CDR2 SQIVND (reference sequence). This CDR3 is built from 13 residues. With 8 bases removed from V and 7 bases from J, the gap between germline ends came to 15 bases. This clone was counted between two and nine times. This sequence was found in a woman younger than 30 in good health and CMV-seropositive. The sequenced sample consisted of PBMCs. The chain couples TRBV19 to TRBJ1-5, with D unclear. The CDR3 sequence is CASLMAGGQPQHF. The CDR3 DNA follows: TGTGCCAGTTTGATGGCGGGAGGGCAGCCCCAGCATTTT.